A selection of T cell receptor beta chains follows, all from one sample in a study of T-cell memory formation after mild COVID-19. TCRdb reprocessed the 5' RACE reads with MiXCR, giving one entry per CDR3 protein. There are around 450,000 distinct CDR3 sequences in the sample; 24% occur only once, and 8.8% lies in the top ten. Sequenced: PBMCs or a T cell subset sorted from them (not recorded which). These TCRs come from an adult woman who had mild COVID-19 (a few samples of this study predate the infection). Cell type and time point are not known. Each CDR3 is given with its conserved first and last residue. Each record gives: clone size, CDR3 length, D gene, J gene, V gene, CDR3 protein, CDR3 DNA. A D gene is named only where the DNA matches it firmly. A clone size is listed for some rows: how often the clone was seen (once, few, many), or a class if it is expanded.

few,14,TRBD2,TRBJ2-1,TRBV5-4,CASSVGGVGNEQFF,TGTGCCAGCAGCGTTGGGGGGGTTGGTAATGAGCAGTTCTTC
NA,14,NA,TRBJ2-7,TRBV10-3,CAISESKASYEQYF,TGTGCCATCAGTGAGTCGAAAGCGTCCTACGAGCAGTACTTC
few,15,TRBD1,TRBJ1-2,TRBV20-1,CSARATGTGVYGYTF,TGCAGTGCTAGAGCAACCGGGACAGGGGTTTATGGCTACACCTTC
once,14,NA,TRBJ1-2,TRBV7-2,CASSTRDGRYGYTF,TGTGCCAGCAGCACCCGGGACGGCCGCTATGGCTACACCTTC
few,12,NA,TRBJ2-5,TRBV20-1,CSASSRVKTQYF,TGCAGTGCTAGCAGCCGTGTCAAGACCCAGTACTTC
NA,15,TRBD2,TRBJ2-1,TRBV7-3,CASSPQGLAGLEQFF,TGTGCCAGCAGCCCCCAGGGACTAGCGGGACTCGAGCAGTTCTTC
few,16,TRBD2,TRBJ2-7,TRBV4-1,CASSHHLAGDSYEQYF,TGCGCCAGCAGCCACCACTTAGCGGGGGACTCCTACGAGCAGTACTTC
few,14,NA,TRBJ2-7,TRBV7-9,CASSFESGAYEQYF,TGTGCCAGCAGCTTTGAATCTGGGGCCTACGAGCAGTACTTC
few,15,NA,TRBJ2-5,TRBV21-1,CASRTGGTGEETQYF,TGTGCCAGCAGAACCGGGGGAACAGGGGAAGAGACCCAGTACTTC
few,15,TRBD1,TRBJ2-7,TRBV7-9,CASSFYGTGGYEQYF,TGTGCCAGCAGCTTCTATGGGACAGGGGGATACGAGCAGTACTTC
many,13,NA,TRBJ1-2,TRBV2,CASSLGPDYGYTF,TGTGCCAGCAGCCTGGGACCCGACTATGGCTACACCTTC
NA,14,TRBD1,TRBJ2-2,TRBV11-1,CASSPGQVTGELFF,TGTGCCAGCAGCCCCGGACAGGTCACCGGGGAGCTGTTTTTT
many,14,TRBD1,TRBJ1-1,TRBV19,CASSVTGVNTEAFF,TGTGCCAGTAGTGTGACAGGGGTGAACACTGAAGCTTTCTTT
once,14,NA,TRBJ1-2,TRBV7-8,CASSPYTERYGYTF,TGTGCCAGCAGCCCCTACACAGAGCGCTATGGCTACACCTTC
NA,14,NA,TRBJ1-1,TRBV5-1,CASSLIRVGTEAFF,TGCGCCAGCAGCTTGATCAGGGTTGGAACTGAAGCTTTCTTT
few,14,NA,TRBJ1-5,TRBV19,CASTMDSSYQPQHF,TGTGCCAGTACTATGGACAGTTCGTATCAGCCCCAGCATTTT
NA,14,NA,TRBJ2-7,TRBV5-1,CASSLVGSSSEQYF,TGCGCCAGCAGCTTGGTCGGCAGTTCCTCAGAGCAGTACTTC
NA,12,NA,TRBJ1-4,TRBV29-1,CSVGGFNEKLFF,TGCAGCGTTGGTGGATTTAATGAAAAACTGTTTTTT
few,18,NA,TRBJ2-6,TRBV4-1,CASSQGNHKGSGANVLTF,TGCGCCAGCAGCCAAGGAAACCACAAGGGCTCTGGGGCCAACGTCCTGACTTTC
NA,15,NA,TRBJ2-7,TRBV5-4,CASSVILGGPYEQYF,TGTGCCAGCAGCGTAATCCTAGGAGGACCGTACGAGCAGTACTTC
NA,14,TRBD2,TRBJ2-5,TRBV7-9,CASRDGRRQETQYF,TGTGCCAGCAGGGACGGGAGGCGGCAAGAGACCCAGTACTTC
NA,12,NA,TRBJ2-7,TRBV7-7,CASSSGSGEQYF,TGTGCTAGCAGCTCCGGCTCGGGGGAGCAGTACTTC
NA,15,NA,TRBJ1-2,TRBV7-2,CASSLDPDLNYGYTF,TGTGCCAGCAGCTTAGATCCCGACCTTAACTATGGCTACACCTTC
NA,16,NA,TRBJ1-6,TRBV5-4,CASSLAGGARNSPLHF,TGTGCCAGCAGCTTGGCCGGTGGGGCAAGGAATTCACCCCTCCACTTT
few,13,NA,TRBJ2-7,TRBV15,CATSSDGTYEQYF,TGTGCCACCAGCAGCGACGGGACCTACGAGCAGTACTTC
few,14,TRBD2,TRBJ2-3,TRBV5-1,CASSLGAATGGQYF,TGCGCCAGCAGCTTGGGAGCTGCCACGGGGGGGCAGTATTTT
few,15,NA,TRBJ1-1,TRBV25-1,CASSESILDKDEAFF,TGTGCCAGCAGTGAATCTATCCTTGACAAGGATGAAGCTTTCTTT
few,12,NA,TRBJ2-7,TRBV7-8,CASRSSSYEQYF,TGTGCCAGCAGATCCAGCTCCTACGAGCAGTACTTC
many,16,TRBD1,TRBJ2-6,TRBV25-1,CASTGQGISGANVLTF,TGTGCCAGCACGGGACAGGGTATCTCTGGGGCCAACGTCCTGACTTTC
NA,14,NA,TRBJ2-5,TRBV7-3,CASSLNGGSETQYF,TGTGCCAGCAGCTTAAACGGGGGCAGCGAGACCCAGTACTTC
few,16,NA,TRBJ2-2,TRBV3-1,CASSQVGTPNTGELFF,TGTGCCAGCAGCCAAGTCGGGACTCCGAACACCGGGGAGCTGTTTTTT
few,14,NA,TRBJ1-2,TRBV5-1,CASRVTEGLRGYTF,TGCGCCAGCAGGGTGACAGAGGGCCTACGTGGCTACACCTTC
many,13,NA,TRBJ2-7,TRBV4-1,CASSQVSGVEQYF,TGCGCCAGCAGCCAAGTCTCAGGGGTCGAGCAGTACTTC
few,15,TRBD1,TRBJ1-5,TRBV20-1,CSARLPGQNNQPQHF,TGCAGTGCTCGCCTCCCGGGACAGAACAATCAGCCCCAGCATTTT
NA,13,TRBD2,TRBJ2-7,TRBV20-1,CSAPLAGIGEQYF,TGCAGTGCTCCGTTAGCGGGAATCGGCGAGCAGTACTTC
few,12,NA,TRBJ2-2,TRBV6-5,CASKADPGGMFF,TGTGCCAGCAAGGCAGACCCCGGGGGAATGTTTTTT
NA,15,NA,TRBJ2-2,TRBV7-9,CASSLLTGNTGELFF,TGTGCCAGCAGCTTACTTACAGGGAACACCGGGGAGCTGTTTTTT
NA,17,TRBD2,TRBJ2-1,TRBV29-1,CSVGGSGSIAAYNEQFF,TGCAGCGTTGGAGGTAGCGGGAGTATTGCGGCCTACAATGAGCAGTTCTTC
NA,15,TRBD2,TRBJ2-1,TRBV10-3,CAIGGTSGNYNEQFF,TGTGCCATCGGGGGGACTAGCGGGAACTACAATGAGCAGTTCTTC
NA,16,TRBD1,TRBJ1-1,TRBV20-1,CSAREWRQGEFAEAFF,TGCAGTGCTAGAGAGTGGAGACAGGGTGAATTCGCTGAAGCTTTCTTT
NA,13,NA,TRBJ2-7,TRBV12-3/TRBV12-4,CASGPGAIYEQYF,TGTGCCAGCGGTCCAGGGGCGATCTACGAGCAGTACTTC
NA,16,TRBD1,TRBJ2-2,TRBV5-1,CASSLPGGASTGELFF,TGCGCCAGCAGCTTGCCAGGGGGCGCCAGCACCGGGGAGCTGTTTTTT
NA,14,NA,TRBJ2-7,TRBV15,CATSRDRGTYEQYF,TGTGCCACCAGCAGAGATCGAGGGACCTACGAGCAGTACTTC
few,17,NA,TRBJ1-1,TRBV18,CASSPGTNHNLNTEAFF,TGTGCCAGCTCACCAGGGACAAACCACAACCTGAACACTGAAGCTTTCTTT
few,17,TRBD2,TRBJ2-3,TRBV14,CASSQESYSGGPDTQYF,TGTGCCAGCAGCCAAGAGTCTTATTCGGGGGGGCCAGATACGCAGTATTTT
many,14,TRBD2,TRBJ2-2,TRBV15,CATSRLADTGELFF,TGTGCCACCAGCAGACTAGCGGACACCGGGGAGCTGTTTTTT
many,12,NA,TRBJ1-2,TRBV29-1,CSVAGQFYGYTF,TGCAGCGTTGCCGGACAGTTCTATGGCTACACCTTC
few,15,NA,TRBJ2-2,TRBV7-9,CASTPDGFNTGELFF,TGTGCCAGCACCCCGGACGGTTTCAACACCGGGGAGCTGTTTTTT
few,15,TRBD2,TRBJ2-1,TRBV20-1,CSARGEGTSYNEQFF,TGCAGTGCTAGAGGGGAGGGGACCTCCTACAATGAGCAGTTCTTC
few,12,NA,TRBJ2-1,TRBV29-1,CSVETLGYEQFF,TGCAGCGTTGAAACACTAGGGTATGAGCAGTTCTTC
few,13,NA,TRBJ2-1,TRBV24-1,CATSAGLYNEQFF,TGTGCCACCAGTGCGGGTCTGTACAATGAGCAGTTCTTC
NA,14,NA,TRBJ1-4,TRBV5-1,CASSSAGMTEKLFF,TGCGCCAGCAGCTCCGCCGGGATGACGGAAAAACTGTTTTTT
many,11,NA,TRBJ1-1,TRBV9,CASSGNTEAFF,TGTGCCAGCAGCGGGAACACTGAAGCTTTCTTT
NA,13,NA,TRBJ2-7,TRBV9,CASSVAAGHEQYF,TGTGCCAGCAGCGTAGCGGCGGGGCACGAGCAGTACTTC
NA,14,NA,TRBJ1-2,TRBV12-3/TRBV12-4,CASSLAIVDYGYTF,TGTGCCAGCAGCTTGGCCATTGTCGACTATGGCTACACCTTC
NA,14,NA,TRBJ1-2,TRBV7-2,CASSLNGQIYGYTF,TGTGCCAGCAGCTTAAACGGGCAGATTTATGGCTACACCTTC
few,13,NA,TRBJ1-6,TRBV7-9,CASSPNRGSPLHF,TGTGCCAGCAGTCCAAACCGGGGTTCACCCCTCCACTTT
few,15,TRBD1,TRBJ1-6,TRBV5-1,CASSSGTGVDSPLHF,TGCGCCAGCAGCTCTGGGACAGGGGTGGATTCACCCCTCCACTTT
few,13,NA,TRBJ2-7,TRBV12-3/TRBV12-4,CASSPDRSYEQYF,TGTGCCAGCAGTCCGGATCGATCCTACGAGCAGTACTTC
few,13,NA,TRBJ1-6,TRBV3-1,CAASASGRSPLHF,TGTGCCGCATCGGCGAGCGGGCGATCACCCCTCCACTTT